Sequencing of this TCR beta chain was carried out in a study of OX40 agonist ivuxolimab in advanced cancers. Study-wide results and caveats: The authors also found low normalized T-cell clonal expansion in some nonresponders.

Notes on this clone: The antigen is not known.

The table came from immunoSEQ multiplex PCR; TCRdb's copy has only in-frame clones and leaves some out. Here the sample spans 81,000 or so clones, roughly 91% being singletons. The germline V gene encodes CDR1 MGHRA and CDR2 YSYEKL. Trimming left V 0 bases short and J 1 base short, with 6 bases between. CDR3 length equals 14 residues. This rearrangement joins TRBV4-1 to TRBJ2-5; tentative D call: TRBD2 (5 bases). This sequence was found in an adult with an advanced solid tumor such as melanoma, head and neck, liver or kidney cancer. Sequenced here: CD4+ or CD8+ T cells sorted from blood, sampled in a trial of the OX40 agonist ivuxolimab. The DNA of the CDR3 is TGCGCCAGCAGCCAAGACGGGATCCAAGAGACCCAGTACTTC. This encodes CASSQDGIQETQYF.